The present TCR beta chain was sequenced within a study of CD8 T cells in Susac syndrome. General study findings and limits: As the study acknowledged, the number of individuals who were part of its TCR sequencing and HLA analysis was relatively small.

Per the germline V gene, CDR1 is SEHNR and CDR2 is FQNEAQ (reference sequence). V dropped 6 bases and J dropped 5; count of bases not matched to a gene: 12. The CDR3 covers 17 residues. RNA was extracted with the RNeasy kit, and a quantity of roughly 0.45 to 1 ug was reverse transcribed using random hexamers. MiXCR, run by TCRdb on the immunoSEQ multiplex PCR reads, gives a single entry per CDR3 protein. This sample has about 70,000 distinct CDR3 sequences; nearly 96% occur once, and the top ten carry 0.095% to 0.12%. Concerning this clonotype itself: Its antigen is not known.

TEMRA cells underwent FACS enrichment and CD8+ and CD4+ T cells underwent negative isolation. The chain carries TRBV7-9 and TRBJ2-1; TRBD2 matches 11 bases. The sequenced material came from CD4+ T cells from PBMCs. This TCR was recovered from a human donor with multiple sclerosis. CDR3 in DNA: TGTGCCAGCAGACCCCCCCCGACTAGCGGGGCCCACAATGAGCAGTTCTTC. Amino acid sequence: CASRPPPTSGAHNEQFF.